This T cell receptor beta chain was found in a study of chemoradiotherapy in HPV16-positive cancers. Study information: A couple of HPV16-positive patients' cells yielded candidate HPV-specific clones and common motifs.

The assay was immunoSEQ multiplex PCR, and TCRdb's table has in-frame clones only and misses some. The data contain hundreds of clones, 70% to 90% of them seen just once; the ten biggest clones take up 6.8%. The CDR3 contains 14 residues. Deletions cut 7 bases from V and 1 base from J, with 13 bases between. Germline V gives CDR1 LNHDA, CDR2 SQIVND (reference sequence). The starting material was tumor tissue, obtained from a patient who underwent chemoradiotherapy. The receptor was isolated from a human donor with HPV-associated anogenital cancer. This chain joins TRBV19 and TRBJ1-2, with D perhaps TRBD1 (5 bases). Written as DNA, the CDR3 is TGTGCCAGTATCGGCCCCGGGGGTAACTATGGCTACACCTTC. The encoded protein is CASIGPGGNYGYTF.